These T cell receptor beta chains were read from a single sample in a study of T cell responses to AZD1222 COVID-19 vaccine. Profiled with immunoSEQ multiplex PCR; TCRdb holds only in-frame clones, not every one. The table includes around 77,000 clones, 75% to 90% detected once. The sample here was peripheral blood, taken on day 0 of AZD1222 vaccination. These receptor sequences come from an adult in good health. CDR3s include the opening cysteine and the closing phenylalanine or tryptophan. Fields, in order: D gene, V gene, clone size, J gene, CDR3 protein, CDR3 DNA. The D gene is left open where the match is weak. Not all rows give a size; the values are once, few, many and, for expanded clones, a class.

-	TRBV6-5	-	TRBJ1-2	CASSYSTNYGYTF	TGTGCCAGCAGTTATTCGACGAACTATGGCTACACCTTC
-	TRBV30	-	TRBJ1-1	CAWSRDGYEAFF	TGTGCCTGGAGCCGAGACGGGTATGAAGCTTTCTTT
-	TRBV11-3	-	TRBJ2-5	CASSLGWQETQYF	TGTGCCAGCAGCTTAGGTTGGCAAGAGACCCAGTACTTC
-	TRBV6-5	-	TRBJ1-1	CASSYSRNTEAFF	TGTGCCAGCAGTTACTCGCGGAACACTGAAGCTTTCTTT
-	TRBV7-6	-	TRBJ1-3	CASSLDEGNTIYF	TGTGCCAGCAGCTTGGACGAAGGAAACACCATATATTTT
-	TRBV5-4	few	TRBJ1-1	CASSLGQGYTEAFF	TGTGCCAGCAGCTTGGGGCAGGGGTACACTGAAGCTTTCTTT
-	TRBV10-3	-	TRBJ1-2	CAISEGQGYGYTF	TGTGCCATCAGTGAAGGTCAGGGGTATGGCTACACCTTC
TRBD1	TRBV18	-	TRBJ1-2	CASSPSDRTKGYTF	TGTGCCAGCTCACCTTCGGACAGGACGAAAGGCTACACCTTC
TRBD1	TRBV19	-	TRBJ1-4	CASSMGQTRNEKLFF	TGTGCCAGTAGTATGGGACAGACGAGAAATGAAAAACTGTTTTTT
-	TRBV28	-	TRBJ1-2	CASSSVIKGYTF	TGTGCCAGCAGTTCTGTGATTAAAGGCTACACCTTC
-	TRBV19	-	TRBJ1-6	CASSISGYSPLHF	TGTGCCAGTAGTATTTCCGGTTACTCACCCCTCCACTTT
-	TRBV28	once	TRBJ1-3	CASSFIPTRGDTIYF	TGTGCCAGCAGTTTTATCCCGACCCGAGGCGACACCATATATTTT
-	TRBV5-1	-	TRBJ2-7	CASSPPLGLADEQYF	TGCGCCAGCAGCCCCCCCCTAGGGCTGGCGGACGAGCAGTACTTC
-	TRBV11-2	-	TRBJ1-3	CASRRPVDGNTIYF	TGTGCCAGCAGACGGCCCGTGGATGGAAACACCATATATTTT
-	TRBV6-5	-	TRBJ1-2	CASSRGGANYGYTF	TGTGCCAGCAGCCGGGGGGGTGCTAACTATGGCTACACCTTC
-	TRBV7-9	-	TRBJ1-4	CASSLFQQGREKLFF	TGTGCCAGCAGCTTATTCCAACAGGGCCGGGAAAAACTGTTTTTT
TRBD1	TRBV5-6	-	TRBJ1-6	CASSAETGNNSPLHF	TGTGCCAGCAGCGCGGAGACAGGGAATAATTCACCCCTCCACTTT
TRBD1	TRBV7-6	-	TRBJ1-4	CASSLRTGTNEKLFF	TGTGCCAGCAGCTTAAGGACAGGGACTAATGAAAAACTGTTTTTT
TRBD1	TRBV13	-	TRBJ1-3	CASSAPDRDGNTIYF	TGTGCCAGCAGCGCCCCGGACAGGGATGGAAACACCATATATTTT
-	TRBV6-5	-	TRBJ1-2	CASSSTGPPLNYGYTF	TGTGCCAGCAGTTCCACAGGGCCCCCCCTTAACTATGGCTACACCTTC
-	TRBV28	-	TRBJ1-2	CASRLPGNYGYTF	TGTGCCAGCAGACTGCCGGGGAACTATGGCTACACCTTC
TRBD1	TRBV28	-	TRBJ2-7	CASSFFGQGLDEQYF	TGTGCCAGCAGTTTCTTCGGACAGGGGTTGGACGAGCAGTACTTC
TRBD2	TRBV9	-	TRBJ2-2	CASSVAGGSGELFF	TGTGCCAGCAGCGTAGCGGGGGGATCCGGGGAGCTGTTTTTT
-	TRBV9	-	TRBJ1-3	CASSTHRTVGSGNTIYF	TGTGCCAGCAGCACACATCGGACGGTCGGGTCGGGAAACACCATATATTTT
-	TRBV29-1	-	TRBJ2-5	CSVDPPPAQYF	TGCAGCGTTGATCCACCCCCGGCCCAGTACTTC
-	TRBV3-1/TRBV3-2	-	TRBJ2-7	CASSQAAQTGRVEYEQYF	TGTGCCAGCAGCCAAGCTGCCCAGACAGGGAGGGTTGAGTACGAGCAGTACTTC
-	TRBV18	-	TRBJ2-7	CASSLTESYEQYF	TGTGCCAGCTCACTAACTGAGTCCTACGAGCAGTACTTC
-	TRBV20-1	-	TRBJ2-7	CSASRGEQYF	TGCAGTGCCTCCCGAGGCGAGCAGTACTTC
-	TRBV28	-	TRBJ2-7	CASSLFQGRPEQYF	TGTGCCAGCAGTTTATTCCAGGGCCGCCCCGAGCAGTACTTC
TRBD1	TRBV4-2	-	TRBJ1-2	CASSPGQGGHTF	TGTGCCAGCAGCCCGGGACAGGGGGGTCACACCTTC
-	TRBV30	-	TRBJ1-4	CAWSSMTGGNEKLFF	TGTGCCTGGAGTTCGATGACAGGCGGAAATGAAAAACTGTTTTTT
-	TRBV28	-	TRBJ1-1	CATAERPRVEAFF	TGTGCCACCGCGGAAAGGCCGCGGGTTGAAGCTTTCTTT
-	TRBV29-1	-	TRBJ2-1	CSVEQYNEQFF	TGCAGCGTTGAGCAGTACAATGAGCAGTTCTTC
-	TRBV11-3	-	TRBJ2-3	CASKRDMSTDTQYF	TGTGCCAGCAAACGGGACATGAGCACAGATACGCAGTATTTT
-	TRBV7-2	-	TRBJ1-1	CASTRSLGDTEAFF	TGTGCCAGCACCCGGTCTTTGGGGGACACTGAAGCTTTCTTT
-	TRBV3-1/TRBV3-2	-	TRBJ1-1	CASSQDERASTEAFF	TGTGCCAGCAGCCAAGATGAACGGGCTAGCACTGAAGCTTTCTTT
-	TRBV13	-	TRBJ2-7	CASSLGVYEQYF	TGTGCCAGCAGCTTAGGCGTCTACGAGCAGTACTTC
TRBD2	TRBV20-1	-	TRBJ2-1	CSASSAGRDEQFF	TGCAGTGCTAGTTCCGCGGGGAGGGATGAGCAGTTCTTC
-	TRBV20-1	-	TRBJ2-1	CSASGSIPSSYNEQFF	TGCAGTGCTAGTGGCAGTATACCGAGCTCCTACAATGAGCAGTTCTTC
TRBD1	TRBV24-1	-	TRBJ1-1	CATSETGFPEAFF	TGTGCCACCAGTGAGACAGGGTTCCCTGAAGCTTTCTTT
TRBD1	TRBV9	-	TRBJ1-4	CASSVATGGEEKLFF	TGTGCCAGCAGCGTAGCGACAGGGGGTGAGGAAAAACTGTTTTTT
-	TRBV4-1	once	TRBJ2-7	CASSQDLVQQYF	TGCGCCAGCAGCCAAGATTTGGTGCAGCAGTACTTC
TRBD1	TRBV4-1	-	TRBJ1-2	CASSQENRGNGYTF	TGCGCCAGCAGCCAAGAGAACAGGGGAAATGGCTACACCTTC
-	TRBV29-1	medium-sized	TRBJ1-1	CSVKAGTNTEAFF	TGCAGCGTTAAGGCAGGGACGAACACTGAAGCTTTCTTT
-	TRBV19	-	TRBJ1-3	CASSIDRGKSTIYF	TGTGCCAGTAGTATAGATCGCGGCAAATCCACCATATATTTT
-	TRBV30	-	TRBJ1-1	CAFDQGPGSTEAFF	TGTGCCTTTGATCAGGGACCCGGGTCAACTGAAGCTTTCTTT
TRBD1	TRBV5-1	once	TRBJ2-2	CASSMTGNPGELFF	TGCGCCAGCAGCATGACAGGGAATCCCGGGGAGCTGTTTTTT
TRBD2	TRBV7-2	-	TRBJ2-1	CASSLARSGVWEQFF	TGTGCCAGCAGCTTAGCCCGTAGCGGGGTTTGGGAGCAGTTCTTC